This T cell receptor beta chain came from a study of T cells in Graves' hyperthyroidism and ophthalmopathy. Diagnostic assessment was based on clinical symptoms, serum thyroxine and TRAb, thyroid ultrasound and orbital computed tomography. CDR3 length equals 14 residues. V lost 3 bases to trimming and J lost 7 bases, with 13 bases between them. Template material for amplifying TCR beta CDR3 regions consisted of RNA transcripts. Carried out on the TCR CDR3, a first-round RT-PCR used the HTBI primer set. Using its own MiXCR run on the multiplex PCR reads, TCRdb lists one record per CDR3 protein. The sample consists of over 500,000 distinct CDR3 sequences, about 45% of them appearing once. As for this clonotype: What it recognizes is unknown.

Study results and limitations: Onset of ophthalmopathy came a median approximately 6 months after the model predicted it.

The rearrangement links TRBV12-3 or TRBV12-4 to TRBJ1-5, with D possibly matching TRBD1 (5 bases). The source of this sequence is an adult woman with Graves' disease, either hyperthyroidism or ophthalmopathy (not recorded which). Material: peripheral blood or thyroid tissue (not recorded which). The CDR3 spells CASSFGGGDQPQHF. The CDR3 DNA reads TGTGCCAGCAGTTTCGGAGGAGGGGACCAGCCCCAGCATTTT.